The 29 T cell receptor beta chains below were found in one sample sequenced in a study of blood T cell repertoires in COVID-19. The protocol was immunoSEQ multiplex PCR, while the TCRdb copy is restricted to in-frame clones and leaves out a portion. The table shows 180,000 or so clones, with roughly 80% occurring only once. Sequencing was carried out using peripheral blood. The receptor set was obtained from a man in his forties or fifties who had recovered from COVID-19.

This rearrangement joins TRBV6-2 or TRBV6-3 to TRBJ2-7, with 12 bases lining up with TRBD1. V lost 5 bases, J lost 4 bases, and 6 bases stayed unmatched. Germline V gene lookup returns CDR1 MNHEY and CDR2 SVGEGT. The CDR3 runs to 15 residues. The CDR3 DNA reads as TGTGCCAGCAGTAGACAGGGACAGGGGGCTTACGAGCAGTACTTC. It is translated as CASSRQGQGAYEQYF.

The chain has TRBV5-8 and TRBJ1-2, with D hard to call. Germline CDR1 is SGHTS and CDR2 is YDEGEE. This CDR3 spans 16 amino acids. The ends were cut back, 3 bases at V and 2 bases at J, with 17 bases in the middle. CDR3 sequence reads: CASSSEAFSGNYGYTF. CDR3 in DNA: TGTGCCAGCAGCTCCGAGGCGTTTTCGGGGAACTATGGCTACACCTTC. The variable domain in full, with the rest retrieved from reference TRBV5-8 and TRBJ1-2, is EAGVTQSPTHLIKTRGQQATLRCSPISGHTSVYWYQQALGLGLQFLLWYDEGEERNRGNFPPRFSGRQFPNYSSELNVNALELEDSALYLCASSSEAFSGNYGYTFGSGTRLTVV.

V is TRBV10-1 and J is TRBJ2-3; tentative D call: TRBD2 (5 bases). This CDR3 spans 13 amino acids. Germline CDR1 and CDR2: WNHNN and SYGVQD (reference sequence). Trimming removed 6 bases from V and 3 bases from J, with 10 bases in between. For the CDR3, the DNA is TGCGCCAGCAGCGCTAGCTTAACAGATACGCAGTATTTT. Translated: CASSASLTDTQYF.

This chain connects TRBV7-2 to TRBJ2-7, with D perhaps matching TRBD1 (6 bases). Germline V gene lookup returns CDR1 SGHTA and CDR2 FQGNSA. The CDR3 is made up of 14 amino acids. Between the trimmed V and J ends, which lost 5 bases and 1 base, there was a span of 12 bases. As DNA, the CDR3 is TGTGCCAGCAGCCCCGGACAGCAGTCCTACGAGCAGTACTTC. Amino acids: CASSPGQQSYEQYF. The variable domain in full, completed from reference TRBV7-2 and TRBJ2-7, reads GAGVSQSPSNKVTEKGKDVELRCDPISGHTALYWYRQSLGQGLEFLIYFQGNSAPDKSGLPSDRFSAERTGGSVSTLTIQRTQQEDSAVYLCASSPGQQSYEQYFGPGTRLTVT.

V and J are TRBV19 and TRBJ1-1, with TRBD1 matching over 9 bases. The CDR3 consists of 15 residues. Germline V gene sequence: CDR1 LNHDA, CDR2 SQIVND (reference sequence). After removal of 6 bases from V and 8 bases from J, the junction contained 13 bases not matched to a gene. CDR3 residues: CASRGSNRGLSEAFF. The DNA of the CDR3 is TGTGCCAGTAGGGGTTCGAACAGGGGGCTTTCGGAAGCTTTCTTT.

The genes are TRBV10-1 and TRBJ2-7; TRBD2 matches 8 bases. The CDR3 extends over 13 amino acids. The V and J ends lost 4 bases and 7 bases, in that order; junction bases with no gene match: 6. Germline V gives CDR1 WNHNN, CDR2 SYGVQD (reference sequence). The CDR3 loop is CASSVLAGREQYF. The CDR3, as DNA: TGCGCCAGCAGTGTTTTAGCGGGAAGGGAGCAGTACTTC.

V gene TRBV28 combines with J gene TRBJ2-3, with 7 nucleotides matching TRBD1. V dropped 8 bases and J dropped 1; count of bases not matched to a gene: 9. The CDR3 consists of 15 residues. Germline V lookup: CDR1 MDHEN, CDR2 SYDVKM. The DNA of the CDR3 is TGTGCCAGCGATTCACAGGGGAAAGGCACAGATACGCAGTATTTT. Translated: CASDSQGKGTDTQYF. The full variable domain, its missing parts supplied by reference TRBV28 and TRBJ2-3, is DVKVTQSSRYLVKRTGEKVFLECVQDMDHENMFWYRQDPGLGLRLIYFSYDVKMKEKGDIPEGYSVSREKKERFSLILESASTNQTSMYLCASDSQGKGTDTQYFGPGTRLTVL.

The rearrangement joins TRBV2 to TRBJ1-4; D is perhaps TRBD1 (6 bases). V was clipped by 7 bases and J by 5 bases, with 8 bases between them. CDR1 and CDR2 (germline): SNHLY, FYNNEI. This CDR3 has 12 residues. CDR3 residues: CASIQGNEKLFF. DNA of the CDR3: TGTGCCAGCATCCAGGGGAATGAAAAACTGTTTTTT.

V gene TRBV19 combines with J gene TRBJ1-1; TRBD1 might be the D (6 bases). Germline CDR1 LNHDA, CDR2 SQIVND (reference sequence). This CDR3 has 14 residues. Trimming cost V 2 bases and J 8 bases, with 15 bases left between them. CDR3 protein: CASSILGARGEAFF. CDR3 nucleotide sequence: TGTGCCAGTAGTATACTGGGGGCGCGTGGGGAAGCTTTCTTT.

This clone was observed a single time. CDR3 in amino acids: CASSAVRAGEQFF. CDR3 sequence (DNA): TGTGCCAGCAGCGCCGTCAGGGCGGGGGAGCAGTTCTTC. The J gene is TRBJ2-1, the V gene TRBV9, with D tentatively TRBD2 (6 bases). Per the germline V gene, CDR1 is SGDLS and CDR2 is YYNGEE. V gave up 3 bases and J gave up 10 bases, with 14 bases separating them. The CDR3 length is 13 residues.

This clone was observed once. This chain joins TRBV18 and TRBJ2-2, with 7 positions matching TRBD1. V trimming: 5 bases; J trimming: 6 bases; junction bases outside the gene matches: 12. Germline V CDR1 and CDR2: KGHSH, LQKENI. CDR3 length equals 16 residues. In nucleotides, the CDR3 is TGTGCCAGCTCAATGGAACAGGGGCCTCCGGCCGGGGAGCTGTTTTTT. Protein product: CASSMEQGPPAGELFF.

This clone has a single count. This chain links TRBV28 with TRBJ1-1, with 7 bases that match TRBD1. The germline V gene encodes CDR1 MDHEN and CDR2 SYDVKM. This CDR3 comprises 16 residues. Germline trimming cut 7 bases from V and 1 base from J; bases unmatched to any gene: 12. Written as DNA, the CDR3 is TGTGCCAGCATCTCCTCCATCAGGGGGAGGAACACTGAAGCTTTCTTT. Its translation: CASISSIRGRNTEAFF.

This chain uses TRBV18 with TRBJ1-1, with D possibly matching TRBD1 (5 bases). From germline, CDR1 is KGHSH and CDR2 LQKENI. Trimming cost V 1 base and J 1 base, with 13 bases left between them. CDR3 size: 16 residues. CDR3: CASSPRAGSGNTEAFF. The CDR3 DNA reads as TGTGCCAGCTCACCACGGGCAGGGTCGGGGAACACTGAAGCTTTCTTT.

The chain links TRBV11-2 to TRBJ2-2; TRBD1 agrees at 11 bases. J was trimmed by 4 bases and V by 2 bases; bases with no gene match: 3. The V gene's germline CDR1 is SGHAT and CDR2 FQNNGV. The CDR3 extends over 16 amino acids. The CDR3 spells CASSLRGQGGTGELFF. The CDR3 coding sequence is TGTGCCAGCAGCTTACGGGGACAGGGGGGCACCGGGGAGCTGTTTTTT.

This clone was seen only once. The genes are TRBV28 and TRBJ2-7; 13 bases fit TRBD2. Germline CDR1 and CDR2: MDHEN and SYDVKM. Germline trimming cut 6 bases from V and 12 bases from J; bases unmatched to any gene: 8. The CDR3 has 13 amino acids. The CDR3 region is CASSSSTSGRAYF. The CDR3 nucleotides read TGTGCCAGCAGCTCCAGTACTAGCGGGAGGGCGTACTTC.

This chain links TRBV10-3 with TRBJ2-3; D is unresolved. CDR1 ENHRY and CDR2 SYGVKD come from the germline V gene. The CDR3 length is 13 residues. Trimming took 3 bases from V and 0 from J, leaving 4 bases between them. In nucleotides, the CDR3 is TGTGCCATCAGTGATCCTAGCACAGATACGCAGTATTTT. It translates to CAISDPSTDTQYF.

The chain employs TRBV7-8 and TRBJ1-2, with 11 nucleotides matching TRBD1. The junction had 5 bases not matched to a gene; V was cut back by 4 bases and J by 4 bases. The CDR3 consists of 15 residues. Germline V CDR1 and CDR2: SGHVS, FQNEAQ. In DNA form, the CDR3 reads TGTGCCAGCAGCTCCTCTGGACAGGGGGCCTATGGCTACACCTTC. Translation: CASSSSGQGAYGYTF.

The rearrangement links TRBV30 to TRBJ1-3; TRBD1 is a possible D gene (6 bases). The CDR3 totals 16 residues. Germline V gene sequence: CDR1 GTSNPN, CDR2 SVGIG (reference sequence). Trimming removed 2 bases from V and 0 bases from J, with 14 bases in between. The CDR3 reads CAWSIGGGSSGNTIYF. The CDR3 coding sequence is TGTGCCTGGAGTATAGGGGGTGGAAGCTCTGGAAACACCATATATTTT.

The rearrangement uses TRBV7-3 and TRBJ2-1; 15 positions agree with TRBD2. This CDR3 has 20 amino acids. The junction had 9 bases not matched to a gene; V was cut back by 2 bases and J by 1 base. CDR1 is SGHTA, CDR2 FQGTGA, per germline. DNA of the CDR3: TGTGCCAGCAGCTTAGTAAGGTGGACTAGCGGGAGGGTATCCTACAATGAGCAGTTCTTC. Its protein product is CASSLVRWTSGRVSYNEQFF.

The rearrangement links TRBV10-3 to TRBJ1-3, with TRBD1 matching over 8 bases. CDR3 length equals 16 residues. J lost 0 bases, V lost 11 bases, and 12 bases had no gene match. Germline loops: CDR1 ENHRY, CDR2 SYGVKD. DNA of the CDR3: TGTGCCGCGACATCGACAGGGGTCCCCTCTGGAAACACCATATATTTT. Encoded protein: CAATSTGVPSGNTIYF.

The rearrangement uses TRBV7-2 and TRBJ2-3; no reliable D call. V lost 7 bases to trimming and J lost 4 bases, with 6 bases between them. The CDR3 length is 11 residues. Germline CDR1 is SGHTA and CDR2 is FQGNSA. The CDR3 here is CASTSADTQYF. In DNA form, the CDR3 reads TGTGCCAGCACTTCCGCAGATACGCAGTATTTT.

The V call is TRBV27, the J call TRBJ1-1, with D maybe TRBD1 (5 bases). There are 16 residues in the CDR3. V lost 5 bases to trimming and J lost 4 bases, with 20 bases between them. Germline lookup yields CDR1 MNHEY and CDR2 SMNVEV (reference sequence). CDR3 amino acids: CASSMGQGGGSTEAFF. In DNA form, the CDR3 reads TGTGCCAGCAGTATGGGTCAGGGAGGTGGAAGCACTGAAGCTTTCTTT.

In its sample, this clone was seen a few times. V and J are TRBV29-1 and TRBJ2-1; TRBD1 matches at 7 bases. The length of the CDR3 is 14 residues. Germline values: CDR1 SQVTM, CDR2 ANQGSEA. V gave up 5 bases and J gave up 4 bases; unmatched junction bases: 8. The CDR3: CSVRKGALYNEQFF. The CDR3 nucleotides read TGCAGCGTTCGAAAGGGGGCCTTATACAATGAGCAGTTCTTC.

This clone was detected once. The CDR3: CSAETGGEAFF. DNA for the CDR3: TGCAGCGCCGAGACAGGGGGTGAAGCTTTCTTT. The chain links TRBV29-1 to TRBJ1-1, with 9 bases identical to TRBD1. CDR1 is SQVTM, CDR2 ANQGSEA, per germline. V gave up 7 bases and J gave up 7 bases; unmatched junction bases: 4. The CDR3 extends over 11 amino acids.

This clone came up once. The genes are TRBV6-4 and TRBJ2-2; 7 nucleotides align to TRBD2. Per the germline V gene, CDR1 is MRHNA and CDR2 is SNTAGT. V trimming: 5 bases; J trimming: 3 bases; junction bases outside the gene matches: 3. The CDR3 spans 14 residues. The CDR3 DNA sequence: TGTGCCAGCAGTAGCGGGACGGACACCGGGGAGCTGTTTTTT. It codes for CASSSGTDTGELFF.

The gene calls are TRBV27 and TRBJ2-1; 8 bases line up with TRBD2. Germline-derived CDR1 and CDR2 are MNHEY and SMNVEV (reference sequence). This CDR3 is built from 14 residues. V lost 1 base, J lost 7 bases, and 3 bases stayed unmatched. CDR3: CASSLWSSGNEQFF. CDR3 sequence (DNA): TGTGCCAGCAGTTTATGGTCTAGCGGGAATGAGCAGTTCTTC.

This sequence joins TRBV4-2 and TRBJ2-7, with TRBD2 matching 10 bases. The CDR3 extends over 15 amino acids. Germline V gives CDR1 LGHNA, CDR2 YNFKEQ. Unmatched junction bases numbered 3, after V lost 1 base and J lost 3 bases. The DNA of the CDR3 is TGTGCCAGCAGCCAAGGAGCGGGAGGGTTCTACGAGCAGTACTTC. It specifies CASSQGAGGFYEQYF.

The V gene is TRBV9, the J gene TRBJ2-1, with 7 bases lining up with TRBD2. The V segment lost 4 bases and the J segment 3 bases; nucleotides outside the gene matches: 7. The CDR3 sequence is 15 residues long. Germline values: CDR1 SGDLS, CDR2 YYNGEE. The CDR3 DNA sequence: TGTGCCAGCAGCCCCGGCCTAGCGGACTACAATGAGCAGTTCTTC. Encoded protein: CASSPGLADYNEQFF.

V gene TRBV19 combines with J gene TRBJ2-5; 7 positions agree with TRBD2. Germline V gene lookup returns CDR1 LNHDA and CDR2 SQIVND (reference sequence). The CDR3 runs to 14 residues. The trim removed 6 bases at V and 5 bases at J, leaving 9 bases unmatched. The CDR3 DNA is TGTGCCAGTAGGAGGGGTAGGGAGGGGGAGACCCAGTACTTC. This encodes CASRRGREGETQYF.